This T cell receptor beta chain was retrieved from a study of tumor-infiltrating lymphocytes in primary liver carcinoma. Turning to this clonotype: This could be a read error, since a much larger clone is one nucleotide away.

Starting from 500 ng of total RNA, TCR beta cDNA was produced with a primer in the constant region. It was through three nested multiplex PCR rounds of slightly modified ARM-PCR that TCR beta libraries arose. Researchers ran the first two PCR rounds for roughly 11 cycles each with TRBV1-TRBV30 forward primers and a C-beta reverse primer. TCRdb recomputed calls from the multiplex PCR reads with MiXCR, one row per CDR3 protein. Of approximately 330,000 distinct CDR3 sequences in the sample, roughly two thirds were seen once. In addition to blood RNA drawn from unsorted whole blood, germline DNA was extracted. Germline CDR1 MNHEY, CDR2 SVGAGI. The CDR3 is made up of 15 amino acids. Between the trimmed V and J ends, which lost 7 bases and 2 bases, there was a span of 18 bases.

This chain links TRBV6-5 with TRBJ2-7; weak D call: TRBD1 (6 bases). The receptor was derived from a man between 40 and 49 years old with primary liver carcinoma and hepatitis B virus infection. The specimen was peripheral blood. The CDR3 coding sequence is TGTGCCAGCAATCTACTCGACCGGGACACCTACGAGCAGTACTTC. Protein: CASNLLDRDTYEQYF.